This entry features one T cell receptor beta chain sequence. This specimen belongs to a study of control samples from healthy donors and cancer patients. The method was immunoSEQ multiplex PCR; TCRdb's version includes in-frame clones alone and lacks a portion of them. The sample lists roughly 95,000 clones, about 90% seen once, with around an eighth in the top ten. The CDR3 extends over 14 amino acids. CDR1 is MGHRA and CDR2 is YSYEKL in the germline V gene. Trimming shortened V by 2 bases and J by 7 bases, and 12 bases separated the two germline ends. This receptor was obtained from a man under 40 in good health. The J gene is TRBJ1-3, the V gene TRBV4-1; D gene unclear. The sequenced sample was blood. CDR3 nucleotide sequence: TGCGCCAGCAGCCAACCCGGAGAGGGTAACACCATATATTTT. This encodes CASSQPGEGNTIYF.